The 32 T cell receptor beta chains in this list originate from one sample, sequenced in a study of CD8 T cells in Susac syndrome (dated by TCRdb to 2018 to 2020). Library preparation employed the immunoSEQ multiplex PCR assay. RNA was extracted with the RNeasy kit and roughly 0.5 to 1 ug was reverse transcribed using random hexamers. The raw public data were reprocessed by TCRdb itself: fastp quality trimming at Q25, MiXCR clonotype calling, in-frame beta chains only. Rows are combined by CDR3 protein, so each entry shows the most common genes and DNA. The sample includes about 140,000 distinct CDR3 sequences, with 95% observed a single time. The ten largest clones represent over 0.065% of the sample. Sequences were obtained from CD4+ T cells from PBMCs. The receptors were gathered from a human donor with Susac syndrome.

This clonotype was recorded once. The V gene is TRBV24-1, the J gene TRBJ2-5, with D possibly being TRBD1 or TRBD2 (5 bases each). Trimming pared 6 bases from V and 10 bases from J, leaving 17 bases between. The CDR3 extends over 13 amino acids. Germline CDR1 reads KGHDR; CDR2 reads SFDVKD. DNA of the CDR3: TGTGCCACCAGTCGGGACGGCCAAAAGGGCCAGTACTTC. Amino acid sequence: CATSRDGQKGQYF.

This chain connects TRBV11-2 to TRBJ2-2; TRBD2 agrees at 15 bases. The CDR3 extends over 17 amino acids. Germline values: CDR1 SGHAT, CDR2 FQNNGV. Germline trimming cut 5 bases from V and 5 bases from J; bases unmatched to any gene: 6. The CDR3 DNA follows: TGTGCCAGCAGCACGGGACTAGCGGGGGGTCTTACCGGGGAGCTGTTTTTT. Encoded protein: CASSTGLAGGLTGELFF.

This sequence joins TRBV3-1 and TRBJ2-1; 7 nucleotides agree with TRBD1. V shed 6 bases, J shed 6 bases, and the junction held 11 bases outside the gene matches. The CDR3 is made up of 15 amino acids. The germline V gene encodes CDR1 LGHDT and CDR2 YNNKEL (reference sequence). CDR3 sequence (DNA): TGTGCCAGCAGTCCTCTTCCGAAGGGGGCCAATGAGCAGTTCTTC. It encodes CASSPLPKGANEQFF.

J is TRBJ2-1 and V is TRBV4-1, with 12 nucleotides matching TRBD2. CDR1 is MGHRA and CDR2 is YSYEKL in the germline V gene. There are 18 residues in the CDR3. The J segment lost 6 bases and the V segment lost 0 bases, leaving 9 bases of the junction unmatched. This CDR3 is CASSQEPLTSGSSNEQFF. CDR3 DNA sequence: TGCGCCAGCAGCCAAGAGCCCCTGACTAGCGGGAGTTCCAATGAGCAGTTCTTC.

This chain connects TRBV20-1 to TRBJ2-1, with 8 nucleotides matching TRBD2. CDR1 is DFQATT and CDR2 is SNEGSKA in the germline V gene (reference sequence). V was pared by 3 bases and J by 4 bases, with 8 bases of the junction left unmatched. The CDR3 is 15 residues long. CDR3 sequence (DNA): TGCAGTGCTAGGCGAGCGGGGGCTAAATACAATGAGCAGTTCTTC. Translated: CSARRAGAKYNEQFF.

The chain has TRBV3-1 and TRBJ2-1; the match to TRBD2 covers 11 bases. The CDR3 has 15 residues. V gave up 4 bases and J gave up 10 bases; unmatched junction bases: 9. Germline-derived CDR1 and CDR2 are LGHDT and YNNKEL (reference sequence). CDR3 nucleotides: TGTGCCAGCAGCCCTACCGGGACTAGCGGCCTCGAGCAGTTCTTC. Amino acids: CASSPTGTSGLEQFF.

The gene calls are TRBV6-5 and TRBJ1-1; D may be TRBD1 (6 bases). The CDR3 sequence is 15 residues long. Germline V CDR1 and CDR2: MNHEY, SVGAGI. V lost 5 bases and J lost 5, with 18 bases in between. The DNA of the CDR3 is TGTGCCAGCAGTCCCGCGGGGGGCGTACGGACTGAAGCTTTCTTT. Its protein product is CASSPAGGVRTEAFF.

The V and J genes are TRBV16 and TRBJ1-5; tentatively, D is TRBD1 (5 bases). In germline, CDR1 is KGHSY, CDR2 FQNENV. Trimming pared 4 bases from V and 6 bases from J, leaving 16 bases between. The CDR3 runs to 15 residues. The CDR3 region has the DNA TGTGCCAGCAGCCCTCGCGGGGCTGGTAGTCAGCCCCAGCATTTT. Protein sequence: CASSPRGAGSQPQHF.

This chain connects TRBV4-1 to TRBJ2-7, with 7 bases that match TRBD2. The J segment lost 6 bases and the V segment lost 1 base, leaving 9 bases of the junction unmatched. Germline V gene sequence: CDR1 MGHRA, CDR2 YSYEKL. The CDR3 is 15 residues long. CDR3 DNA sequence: TGCGCCAGCAGCCAAGTTTTGACTAGCCGGGGCGAGCAGTACTTC. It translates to CASSQVLTSRGEQYF.

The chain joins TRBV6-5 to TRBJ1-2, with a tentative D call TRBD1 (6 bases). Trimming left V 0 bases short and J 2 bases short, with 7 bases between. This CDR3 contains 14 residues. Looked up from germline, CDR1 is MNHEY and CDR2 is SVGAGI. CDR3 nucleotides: TGTGCCAGCAGTTACTCAACAGGGAACTATGGCTACACCTTC. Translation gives CASSYSTGNYGYTF.

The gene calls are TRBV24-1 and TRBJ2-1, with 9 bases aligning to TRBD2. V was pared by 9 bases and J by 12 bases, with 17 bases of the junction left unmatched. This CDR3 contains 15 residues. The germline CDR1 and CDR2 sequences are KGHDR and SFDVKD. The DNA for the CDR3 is TGTGCCACCCTGGACTCAGGGACTAGCAATCGGGTGCAGTTCTTC. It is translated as CATLDSGTSNRVQFF.

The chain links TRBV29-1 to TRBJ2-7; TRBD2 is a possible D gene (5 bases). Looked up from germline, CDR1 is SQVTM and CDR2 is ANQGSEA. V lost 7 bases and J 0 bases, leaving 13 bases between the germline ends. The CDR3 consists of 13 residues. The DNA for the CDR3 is TGCAGCGAGTCATGCGGGCACTCCTACGAGCAGTACTTC. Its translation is CSESCGHSYEQYF.

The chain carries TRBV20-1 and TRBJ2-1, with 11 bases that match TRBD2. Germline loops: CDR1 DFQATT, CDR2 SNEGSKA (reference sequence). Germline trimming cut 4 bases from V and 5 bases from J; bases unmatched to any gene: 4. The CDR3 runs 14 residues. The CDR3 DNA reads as TGCAGTGCTACTAGCGGGAGGACCAACAATGAGCAGTTCTTC. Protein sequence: CSATSGRTNNEQFF.

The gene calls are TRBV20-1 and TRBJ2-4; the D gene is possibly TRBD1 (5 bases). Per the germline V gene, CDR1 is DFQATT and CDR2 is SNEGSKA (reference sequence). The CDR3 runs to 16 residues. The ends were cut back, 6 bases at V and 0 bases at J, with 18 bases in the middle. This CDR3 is CSAKMGRLLAKNIQYF. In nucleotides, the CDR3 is TGCAGTGCCAAAATGGGGCGGCTTTTAGCCAAAAACATTCAGTACTTC.

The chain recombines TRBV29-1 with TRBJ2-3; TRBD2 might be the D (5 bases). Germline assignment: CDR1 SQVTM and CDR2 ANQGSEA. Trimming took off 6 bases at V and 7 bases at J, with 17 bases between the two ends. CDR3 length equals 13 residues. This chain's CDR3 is CSVEAGVWYTQYF. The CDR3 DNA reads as TGCAGCGTCGAGGCCGGGGTGTGGTATACGCAGTATTTT.

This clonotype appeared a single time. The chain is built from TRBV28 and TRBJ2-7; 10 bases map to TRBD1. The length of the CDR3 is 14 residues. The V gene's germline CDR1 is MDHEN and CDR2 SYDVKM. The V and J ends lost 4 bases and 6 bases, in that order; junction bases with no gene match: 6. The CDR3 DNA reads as TGTGCCAGCAGTTCCGGGACAGGGGTGGGCGAGCAGTACTTC. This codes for CASSSGTGVGEQYF. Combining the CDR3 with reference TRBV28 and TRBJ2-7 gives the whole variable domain DVKVTQSSRYLVKRTGEKVFLECVQDMDHENMFWYRQDPGLGLRLIYFSYDVKMKEKGDIPEGYSVSREKKERFSLILESASTNQTSMYLCASSSGTGVGEQYFGPGTRLTVT.

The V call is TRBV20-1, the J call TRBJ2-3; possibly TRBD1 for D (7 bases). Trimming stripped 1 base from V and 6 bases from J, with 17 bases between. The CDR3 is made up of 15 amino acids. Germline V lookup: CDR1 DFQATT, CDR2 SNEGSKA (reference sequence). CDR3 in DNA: TGCAGTGCTAGAGGGGGGACAGCGGGTTCGGATACGCAGTATTTT. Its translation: CSARGGTAGSDTQYF.

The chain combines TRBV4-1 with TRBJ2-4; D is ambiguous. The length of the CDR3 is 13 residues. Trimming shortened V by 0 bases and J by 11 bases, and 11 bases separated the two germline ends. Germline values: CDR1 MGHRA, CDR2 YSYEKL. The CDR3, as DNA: TGCGCCAGCAGCCAAGATACCAGGAACGTTCAGTACTTC. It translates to CASSQDTRNVQYF.

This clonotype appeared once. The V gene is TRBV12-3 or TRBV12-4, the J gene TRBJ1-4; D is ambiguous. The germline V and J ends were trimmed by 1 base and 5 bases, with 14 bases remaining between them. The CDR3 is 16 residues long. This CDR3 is CASSLVRVRGNEKLFF. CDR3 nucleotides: TGTGCCAGCAGTTTAGTACGGGTCCGTGGAAATGAAAAACTGTTTTTT.

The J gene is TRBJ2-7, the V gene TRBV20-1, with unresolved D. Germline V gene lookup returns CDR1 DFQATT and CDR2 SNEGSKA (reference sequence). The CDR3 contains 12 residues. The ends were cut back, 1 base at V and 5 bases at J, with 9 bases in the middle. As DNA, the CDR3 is TGCAGTGCTAGAGTGGCAACTCACGAGCAGTACTTC. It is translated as CSARVATHEQYF.

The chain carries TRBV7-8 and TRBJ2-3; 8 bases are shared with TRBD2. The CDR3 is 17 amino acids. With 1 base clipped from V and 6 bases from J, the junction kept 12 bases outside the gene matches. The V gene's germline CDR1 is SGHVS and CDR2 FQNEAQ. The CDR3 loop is CASSLGQRGPGFDTQYF. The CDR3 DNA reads TGTGCCAGCAGCTTAGGCCAGCGGGGGCCCGGTTTTGATACGCAGTATTTT.

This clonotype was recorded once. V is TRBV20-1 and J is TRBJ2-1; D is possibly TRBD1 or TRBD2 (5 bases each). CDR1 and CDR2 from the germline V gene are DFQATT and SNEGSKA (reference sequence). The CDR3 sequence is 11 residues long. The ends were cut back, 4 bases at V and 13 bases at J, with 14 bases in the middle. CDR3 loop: CSATSGTVQFF. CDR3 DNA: TGCAGTGCTACCTCCGGGACCGTTCAGTTCTTC.

As DNA, the CDR3 is TGCAGCGTTGGAATCGGACAGGGATCCTACGAGCAGTACTTC. Amino acids: CSVGIGQGSYEQYF. The V gene is TRBV29-1, the J gene TRBJ2-7; 8 bases are shared with TRBD1. The CDR3 sequence is 14 residues long. Germline values: CDR1 SQVTM, CDR2 ANQGSEA. J lost 1 base, V lost 4 bases, and 6 bases had no gene match.

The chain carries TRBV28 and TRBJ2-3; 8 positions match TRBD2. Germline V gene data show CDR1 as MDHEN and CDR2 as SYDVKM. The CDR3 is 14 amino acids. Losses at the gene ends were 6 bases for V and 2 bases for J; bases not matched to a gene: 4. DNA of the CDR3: TGTGCCAGCAGCCAACTAGCGGCCACAGATACGCAGTATTTT. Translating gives CASSQLAATDTQYF.

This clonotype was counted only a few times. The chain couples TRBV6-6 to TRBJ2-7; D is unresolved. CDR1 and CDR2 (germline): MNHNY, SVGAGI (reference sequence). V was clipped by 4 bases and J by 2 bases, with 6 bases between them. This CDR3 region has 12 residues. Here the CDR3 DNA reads TGTGCCAGCAGTTTAGGAGCCTACGAGCAGTACTTC. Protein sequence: CASSLGAYEQYF.

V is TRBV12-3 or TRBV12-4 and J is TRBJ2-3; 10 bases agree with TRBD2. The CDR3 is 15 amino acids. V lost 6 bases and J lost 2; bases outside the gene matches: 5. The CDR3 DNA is TGTGCCAGCAGCTCACTAGCGGGGATCACAGATACGCAGTATTTT. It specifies CASSSLAGITDTQYF.

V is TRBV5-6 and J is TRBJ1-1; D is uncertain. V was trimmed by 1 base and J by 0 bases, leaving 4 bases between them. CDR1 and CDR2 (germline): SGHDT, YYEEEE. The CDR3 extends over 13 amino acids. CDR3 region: CASSLFVNTEAFF. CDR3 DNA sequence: TGTGCCAGCAGCTTGTTTGTGAACACTGAAGCTTTCTTT.

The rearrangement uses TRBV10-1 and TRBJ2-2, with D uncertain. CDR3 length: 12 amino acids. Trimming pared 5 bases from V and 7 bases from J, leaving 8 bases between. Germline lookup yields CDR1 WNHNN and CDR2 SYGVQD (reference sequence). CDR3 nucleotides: TGCGCCAGCAGTACTATCTTCGGGGAGCTGTTTTTT. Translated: CASSTIFGELFF.

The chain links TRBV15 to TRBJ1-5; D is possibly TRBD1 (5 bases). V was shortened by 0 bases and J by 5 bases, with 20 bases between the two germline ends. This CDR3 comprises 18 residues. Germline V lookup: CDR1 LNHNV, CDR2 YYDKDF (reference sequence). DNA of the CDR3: TGTGCCACCAGCAGAGATTTTTTCGGTCAGGGTTTTCATCAGCCCCAGCATTTT. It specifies CATSRDFFGQGFHQPQHF.

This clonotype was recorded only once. The CDR3 DNA is TGTGCCACCAGTGATTCCCGGGCGGGGGCAAAGCAGTACTTC. The encoded protein is CATSDSRAGAKQYF. V usage is TRBV24-1 and J usage is TRBJ2-7; D may be TRBD2 (7 bases). The V gene's germline CDR1 is KGHDR and CDR2 SFDVKD. V was clipped by 2 bases and J by 8 bases, with 15 bases between them. The CDR3 extends over 14 amino acids.

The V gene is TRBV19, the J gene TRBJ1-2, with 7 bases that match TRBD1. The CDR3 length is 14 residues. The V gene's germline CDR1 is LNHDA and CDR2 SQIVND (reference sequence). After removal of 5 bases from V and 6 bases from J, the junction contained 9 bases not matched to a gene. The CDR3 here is CASSQPYDRDGYTF. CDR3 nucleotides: TGTGCCAGTAGTCAACCATATGACAGGGATGGCTACACCTTC.

In nucleotides, the CDR3 is TGTGCCAGCAGCTTGACTAGAGGTAATGAGCAGTTCTTC. Translation: CASSLTRGNEQFF. The chain combines TRBV7-3 with TRBJ2-1; a possible D gene is TRBD2 (6 bases). V dropped 3 bases and J dropped 7 bases, with 10 bases sitting between them. Germline V gives CDR1 SGHTA, CDR2 FQGTGA. CDR3 length: 13 amino acids.